These 7 T cell receptor beta chains were sequenced from one sample in a study of blood T cell repertoires in COVID-19. The data were produced by immunoSEQ multiplex PCR, yet TCRdb's version contains in-frame clones alone and is incomplete. The sample has around 400,000 clones; 70% to 90% are singletons. The specimen was peripheral blood. All receptors derive from a middle-aged man with acute or convalescent COVID-19.

The chain joins TRBV19 to TRBJ1-1; TRBD1 agrees at 12 bases. The CDR3 contains 15 residues. In germline, CDR1 is LNHDA, CDR2 SQIVND (reference sequence). V dropped 6 bases and J dropped 6; count of bases not matched to a gene: 8. CDR3 DNA sequence: TGTGCCAGTAGATCGGGGACAGGGGGCGCAGCTGAAGCTTTCTTT. The encoded protein is CASRSGTGGAAEAFF.

The CDR3 DNA follows: TGTGCCAGCAGTTTATGGCTGGCAATGAACACTGAAGCTTTCTTT. Protein: CASSLWLAMNTEAFF. The V and J genes are TRBV28 and TRBJ1-1, with D uncertain. The V end lost 0 bases, the J end lost 0 bases, and 8 bases lay between the germline ends. CDR3 length: 15 residues. Germline V gene lookup returns CDR1 MDHEN and CDR2 SYDVKM.

This chain links TRBV3-1 (or the pseudogene TRBV3-2) with TRBJ1-5, with TRBD1 matching 9 bases. CDR3 length equals 15 residues. J was trimmed by 7 bases and V by 4 bases; bases with no gene match: 8. Germline V gives CDR1 LGHDT, CDR2 YNNKEL (reference sequence). As DNA, the CDR3 is TGTGCCAGCAGCCCCACGGACAGGGGAGTGCAGCCCCAGCATTTT. As protein: CASSPTDRGVQPQHF.

This chain uses TRBV7-2 with TRBJ1-4; 9 bases line up with TRBD1. Germline CDR1 is SGHTA and CDR2 is FQGNSA. With 5 bases clipped from V and 5 bases from J, the junction kept 6 bases outside the gene matches. This CDR3 region has 15 residues. CDR3 coding DNA: TGTGCCAGCAGCAAAGGGGACAGGGTCAATGAAAAACTGTTTTTT. Residues: CASSKGDRVNEKLFF.

The chain joins TRBV28 to TRBJ1-6, with 7 positions matching TRBD1. Trimming took 4 bases from V and 8 from J; bases not matched to a gene: 17. CDR1 and CDR2 (germline): MDHEN, SYDVKM. This CDR3 contains 18 residues. The CDR3 spells CASSSARQGARFDSPLHF. The CDR3, as DNA: TGTGCCAGCAGTTCCGCCCGACAGGGAGCCCGGTTCGATTCACCCCTCCACTTT.

Only one count was recorded for this clone. V usage is TRBV7-3 and J usage is TRBJ2-2; 11 positions match TRBD1. The CDR3 extends over 17 amino acids. Unmatched junction bases numbered 10, after V lost 4 bases and J lost 6 bases. Germline V gene data show CDR1 as SGHTA and CDR2 as FQGTGA. The CDR3 nucleotides read TGTGCCAGCAGCTCCAGGACAGGGGGCCCCGGGGCCGGGGAGCTGTTTTTT. It codes for CASSSRTGGPGAGELFF. Using reference TRBV7-3 and TRBJ2-2 for the parts outside the CDR3, the full variable domain is GAGVSQTPSNKVTEKGKYVELRCDPISGHTALYWYRQSLGQGPEFLIYFQGTGAADDSGLPNDRFFAVRPEGSVSTLKIQRTERGDSAVYLCASSSRTGGPGAGELFFGEGSRLTVL.

The chain carries TRBV11-2 and TRBJ2-7; perhaps TRBD1 as D (6 bases). CDR1 is SGHAT and CDR2 is FQNNGV in the germline V gene. The V end was cut by 2 bases, the J end by 9 bases, with 17 bases between. The CDR3 is 14 amino acids. The CDR3 sequence is CASSLTPRGSGQYF. The CDR3 DNA reads TGTGCCAGCAGCTTAACCCCCAGGGGATCGGGGCAGTACTTC. The variable domain in full, with the rest retrieved from reference TRBV11-2 and TRBJ2-7, is EAGVAQSPRYKIIEKRQSVAFWCNPISGHATLYWYQQILGQGPKLLIQFQNNGVVDDSQLPKDRFSAERLKGVDSTLKIQPAKLEDSAVYLCASSLTPRGSGQYFGPGTRLTVT.